This T cell receptor (beta chain) was profiled in a study of CD8 T cells in ankylosing spondylitis. For this clonotype: The antigen remains undetermined.

Study findings and constraints: What seemed typical of ankylosing spondylitis blood was a TCR beta motif built from about eight highly homologous variants.

TCRdb re-called the 5' RACE reads with MiXCR, one entry per CDR3 protein. The table shows under 150,000 distinct CDR3 sequences, with 12% to 15% occurring only once. The sequencing sample was made of blood, either unsorted or a sorted T cell fraction (not recorded which). The clonotype was recovered from a female donor with ankylosing spondylitis or in good health (not recorded which).

CDR3 sequence reads: CASSMPGTAAPLHF. CDR3 sequence (DNA): TGTGCCAGTAGTATGCCCGGGACAGCGGCACCCCTCCACTTT. The chain uses TRBV19 and TRBJ1-6, with TRBD1 matching over 7 bases. This CDR3 comprises 14 residues. With 3 bases clipped from V and 11 bases from J, the junction kept 7 bases outside the gene matches. Germline CDR1 is LNHDA and CDR2 is SQIVND (reference sequence).